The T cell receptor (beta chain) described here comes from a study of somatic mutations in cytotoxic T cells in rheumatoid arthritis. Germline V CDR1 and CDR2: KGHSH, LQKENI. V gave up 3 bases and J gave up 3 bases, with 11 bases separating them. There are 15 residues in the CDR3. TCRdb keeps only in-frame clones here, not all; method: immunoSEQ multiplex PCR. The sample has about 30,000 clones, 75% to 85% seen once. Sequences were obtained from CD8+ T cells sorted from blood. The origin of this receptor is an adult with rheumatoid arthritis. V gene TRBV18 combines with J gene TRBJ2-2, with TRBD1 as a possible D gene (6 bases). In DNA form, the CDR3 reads TGTGCCAGCTCACCGCGAACAGGGTACACCGGGGAGCTGTTTTTT. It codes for CASSPRTGYTGELFF.